Included here is one T cell receptor beta chain sequence, with context. The data stem from a study of OX40 agonist ivuxolimab in advanced cancers. Study information: The study enrolled dose-escalation patients with hepatocellular carcinoma, melanoma, renal cell or head and neck cancer.

Repertoires were generated with immunoSEQ multiplex PCR, while TCRdb's copy carries only in-frame clones and drops some. The table includes tens of thousands of clones, 88% detected once. Sampling of blood occurred at baseline, cycle 4 day 1, and cycle 7 day 1. Deletions cut 7 bases from V and 1 base from J, with 14 bases between. Germline CDR1 MDHEN, CDR2 SYDVKM. CDR3 length: 15 amino acids. Here the sequenced sample was CD4+ or CD8+ T cells sorted from blood, taken in a trial of the OX40 agonist ivuxolimab. This clonotype was sampled from an adult with an advanced solid tumor such as melanoma, head and neck, liver or kidney cancer. The chain joins TRBV28 to TRBJ1-5; D possibly corresponds to TRBD1 (6 bases). CDR3 protein: CASNYPQGSNQPQHF. Here the CDR3 DNA reads TGTGCCAGCAATTACCCCCAGGGGAGCAATCAGCCCCAGCATTTT. Full variable domain (remainder filled in from reference TRBV28 and TRBJ1-5): DVKVTQSSRYLVKRTGEKVFLECVQDMDHENMFWYRQDPGLGLRLIYFSYDVKMKEKGDIPEGYSVSREKKERFSLILESASTNQTSMYLCASNYPQGSNQPQHFGDGTRLSIL.